Presented here are 21 T cell receptor beta chains from one specimen sequenced in a study of blood T cell repertoires in COVID-19 (dated by TCRdb to 2018 to 2020). The library was generated by the immunoSEQ multiplex PCR assay. TCRdb took this table from immuneACCESS and kept in-frame rearrangements with V and J called. Such tables lack part of the clones; where checked against another copy, unresolved V genes explain under half of the gap, and the rest is unexplained. The sample table lists about 260,000 clones, 84% of them with a count of one. About 4% of the sample goes to the ten largest clones. Material for sequencing was PBMCs or T cells enriched from blood (not recorded which). The receptor source for this set is a man under 40 with acute COVID-19.

This chain connects TRBV6-5 to TRBJ2-1; TRBD1 matches 9 bases. Trimming took 6 bases from V and 6 from J; bases not matched to a gene: 3. The length of the CDR3 is 13 residues. Germline-derived CDR1 and CDR2 are MNHEY and SVGAGI. CDR3 protein: CASSLTGGNEQFF. CDR3 nucleotide sequence: TGTGCCAGCAGCCTGACAGGGGGCAATGAGCAGTTCTTC.

The chain recombines TRBV11-3 with TRBJ1-1, with 9 bases fitting TRBD1. Per germline, CDR1 SGHNT and CDR2 YENEEA. The V gene end was trimmed by 5 bases and the J gene end by 5 bases; junction bases not matched to a gene: 9. This CDR3 has 15 amino acids. DNA for the CDR3: TGTGCCAGCAGCACTCAACAGGGACAGGGAACTGAAGCTTTCTTT. Its translation is CASSTQQGQGTEAFF.

The genes are TRBV7-9 and TRBJ2-2; TRBD2 aligns across 12 bases. CDR1 is SEHNR and CDR2 is FQNEAQ in the germline V gene (reference sequence). The junction had 5 bases not matched to a gene; V was cut back by 5 bases and J by 1 base. The CDR3 has 17 amino acids. The CDR3 nucleotides are TGTGCCAGCAGCCCACCGGGACTAGCGGGGAACACCGGGGAGCTGTTTTTT. Its protein product is CASSPPGLAGNTGELFF.

The genes are TRBV4-3 and TRBJ2-3; no reliable D call. The CDR3 contains 16 residues. Germline assignment: CDR1 LGHNA and CDR2 YSLEER. The V end lost 2 bases, the J end lost 0 bases, and 12 bases lay between the germline ends. The CDR3 DNA follows: TGCGCCAGCAGCCAAAAGACCAGGCCCAGCACAGATACGCAGTATTTT. Translated, it gives CASSQKTRPSTDTQYF.

The V gene is TRBV6-2 or TRBV6-3, the J gene TRBJ1-6; TRBD1 might be the D (6 bases). V gave up 5 bases and J gave up 14 bases, with 22 bases separating them. The CDR3 is 15 residues long. The germline V gene has CDR1 MNHEY and CDR2 SVGEGT. CDR3 DNA sequence: TGTGCCAGCAGTACCCCTCAAGGGGGTGTTTCTTCCCTCCACTTT. It specifies CASSTPQGGVSSLHF.

The chain recombines TRBV5-6 with TRBJ1-5; 11 bases align to TRBD1. V lost 0 bases and J lost 0; bases outside the gene matches: 2. The CDR3 has 17 amino acids. Germline V gene data show CDR1 as SGHDT and CDR2 as YYEEEE. The CDR3 nucleotides read TGTGCCAGCAGCTTGGGAGGGACAGGGGGTAGCAATCAGCCCCAGCATTTT. Its protein product is CASSLGGTGGSNQPQHF.

The rearrangement joins TRBV27 to TRBJ1-2; a possible D gene is TRBD1 (5 bases). The CDR3 loop spans 15 amino acids. Germline V CDR1 and CDR2: MNHEY, SMNVEV (reference sequence). The ends were cut back, 5 bases at V and 7 bases at J, with 20 bases in the middle. This CDR3 reads CASSQTGTVFGGYTF. The CDR3 DNA reads as TGTGCCAGCAGTCAAACCGGGACTGTGTTTGGTGGCTACACCTTC.

J is TRBJ1-4 and V is TRBV5-4; D call uncertain. CDR3 length: 13 amino acids. Per the germline V gene, CDR1 is SGHNT and CDR2 is YYREEE (reference sequence). V gave up 5 bases and J gave up 8 bases, with 13 bases separating them. The CDR3 DNA follows: TGTGCCAGCAGTTCGGAGAGAGGAGAAAAACTGTTTTTT. This encodes CASSSERGEKLFF.

This clone was detected only a few times. The chain is built from TRBV5-4 and TRBJ2-2; D is undetermined. V was cut by 3 bases and J by 4 bases, with 7 bases left in between. The CDR3 covers 13 residues. From germline, CDR1 is SGHNT and CDR2 YYREEE (reference sequence). The CDR3 is CASSSQFTGELFF. For the CDR3, the DNA is TGTGCCAGCAGCTCTCAGTTCACCGGGGAGCTGTTTTTT.

The CDR3 nucleotides are TGTGCCAGCAGTTTTGGGCCGGACACTGAAGCTTTCTTT. It is translated as CASSFGPDTEAFF. This chain links TRBV12-3 or TRBV12-4 with TRBJ1-1; D uncertain. Trimming left V 3 bases short and J 3 bases short, with 8 bases between. The CDR3 is 13 residues long.

The genes are TRBV14 and TRBJ1-2, with no clear D. CDR1 and CDR2 (germline): SGHDN, FVKESK. Trimming removed 1 base at V and 2 bases at J, with 5 bases between. The CDR3 is made up of 13 amino acids. The DNA of the CDR3 is TGTGCCAGCAGCCAAGCCTTAAACTATGGCTACACCTTC. Translated, it gives CASSQALNYGYTF.

The CDR3 sequence is CASSLGTGETQYF. The CDR3 DNA reads as TGTGCCAGCAGTTTAGGGACAGGGGAGACCCAGTACTTC. The chain uses TRBV27 and TRBJ2-5; 9 bases match TRBD1. J was trimmed by 5 bases and V by 2 bases; bases with no gene match: 0. The germline CDR1 and CDR2 sequences are MNHEY and SMNVEV (reference sequence). The length of the CDR3 is 13 residues.

The chain recombines TRBV6-5 with TRBJ1-2; 9 bases are a match to TRBD1. Germline CDR1 MNHEY, CDR2 SVGAGI. Trimming removed 10 bases from V and 4 bases from J; junction bases left unmatched: 7. This CDR3 has 13 amino acids. Here the CDR3 reads CATYRGRGYGYTF. CDR3 in DNA: TGTGCCACGTACAGGGGGCGCGGCTATGGCTACACCTTC.

The CDR3 nucleotides are TGCGCCAGCGGAGCGTACGCCTATGGCTACACCTTC. Its translation: CASGAYAYGYTF. The rearrangement links TRBV5-1 to TRBJ1-2, with D hard to call. The V gene's germline CDR1 is SGHRS and CDR2 YFSETQ. Trimming removed 7 bases at V and 4 bases at J, with 11 bases between. The CDR3 loop spans 12 amino acids. Variable domain in full (rest from reference TRBV5-1 and TRBJ1-2): KAGVTQTPRYLIKTRGQQVTLSCSPISGHRSVSWYQQTPGQGLQFLFEYFSETQRNKGNFPGRFSGRQFSNSRSEMNVSTLELGDSALYLCASGAYAYGYTFGSGTRLTVV.

The genes are TRBV10-3 and TRBJ2-3; a weak D match, TRBD2 (6 bases). V was trimmed by 3 bases and J by 7 bases, leaving 17 bases between them. The CDR3 is made up of 15 amino acids. CDR1 is ENHRY and CDR2 is SYGVKD in the germline V gene. CDR3 nucleotide sequence: TGTGCCATCAGTGATATGGCGGGGACTTCGAATACGCAGTATTTT. It specifies CAISDMAGTSNTQYF.

About this clone itself: At one end the junction does not follow the germline gene, possibly because of a read error. The rearrangement joins TRBV5-1 to TRBJ1-3, with D maybe TRBD1 (6 bases). Germline lookup yields CDR1 SGHRS and CDR2 YFSETQ. The CDR3 contains 13 residues. This CDR3 is CASSLTGGNTIYF. CDR3 nucleotides: TGTGCCAGCAGCTTGACAGGTGGAAACACCATATATTTT.

A remark on this clone: Other DNA sequences from this sample encode an identical CDR3 as well. This chain connects TRBV11-3 to TRBJ2-1; no clear D gene. The ends were cut back, 5 bases at V and 6 bases at J, with 5 bases in the middle. CDR1 and CDR2 from the germline V gene are SGHNT and YENEEA. CDR3 length: 11 residues. The DNA of the CDR3 is TGTGCCAGCAGCCTACTCAATGAGCAGTTCTTC. It is translated as CASSLLNEQFF.

CDR3 sequence (DNA): TGTGCCACCAGTGATGGGGGACAGGGGACAGATACGCAGTATTTT. Translating it yields CATSDGGQGTDTQYF. The V and J genes are TRBV24-1 and TRBJ2-3; the match to TRBD1 covers 10 bases. The V gene end was trimmed by 3 bases and the J gene end by 3 bases; junction bases not matched to a gene: 2. Germline loops: CDR1 KGHDR, CDR2 SFDVKD. The CDR3 is made up of 15 amino acids.

This chain uses TRBV19 with TRBJ1-5; 8 positions match TRBD1. Germline V gives CDR1 LNHDA, CDR2 SQIVND (reference sequence). The CDR3 has 15 residues. J was trimmed by 4 bases and V by 10 bases; bases with no gene match: 12. The CDR3 spells CATQDDRGKNQPQHF. CDR3 nucleotide sequence: TGTGCCACCCAGGATGACAGGGGAAAGAATCAGCCCCAGCATTTT.

The CDR3 region is CASSLTGTSGRNIQYF. DNA of the CDR3: TGTGCCAGCAGCTTAACCGGGACTAGCGGAAGAAACATTCAGTACTTC. The V and J genes are TRBV11-1 and TRBJ2-4; 11 nucleotides line up with TRBD2. CDR1 and CDR2 from the germline V gene are SGHAT and FQDESV (reference sequence). CDR3 size: 16 residues. The V segment lost 2 bases and the J segment 6 bases; nucleotides outside the gene matches: 6.

The chain employs TRBV15 and TRBJ1-4, with D maybe TRBD1 (5 bases). Germline CDR1 reads LNHNV; CDR2 reads YYDKDF (reference sequence). The length of the CDR3 is 16 residues. V was trimmed by 1 base and J by 0 bases, leaving 9 bases between them. The CDR3 loop reads CATSRGIQATNEKLFF. The CDR3, as DNA: TGTGCCACCAGCAGAGGAATACAGGCAACTAATGAAAAACTGTTTTTT.